What follows are 7 T cell receptor beta chains derived from one specimen sequenced in a study of blood T cell repertoires in COVID-19. The method was immunoSEQ multiplex PCR; TCRdb's version includes in-frame clones alone and lacks a portion of them. The sample carries some 140,000 clones, 79% recorded once. Material for sequencing was peripheral blood. The receptors here all came from a man in his sixties with acute or convalescent COVID-19.

The CDR3 spells CASSGRDRGSYEQYF. DNA of the CDR3: TGTGCCAGCAGTGGCCGGGACAGGGGTTCCTACGAGCAGTACTTC. The chain carries TRBV27 and TRBJ2-7; 10 bases are shared with TRBD1. Looked up from germline, CDR1 is MNHEY and CDR2 is SMNVEV (reference sequence). CDR3 size: 15 residues. The trim removed 5 bases at V and 1 base at J, leaving 5 bases unmatched.

V and J are TRBV2 and TRBJ2-7, with 14 bases fitting TRBD2. The CDR3 is 15 amino acids. CDR1 is SNHLY, CDR2 FYNNEI, per germline. The J segment lost 4 bases and the V segment lost 3 bases, leaving 2 bases of the junction unmatched. The CDR3 DNA follows: TGTGCCAGCAGTGATGGGACTAGCGGGGGTTACGAGCAGTACTTC. Protein: CASSDGTSGGYEQYF.

This chain connects TRBV2 to TRBJ2-1; TRBD2 agrees at 9 bases. Germline CDR1 reads SNHLY; CDR2 reads FYNNEI. The CDR3 contains 17 residues. V lost 1 base, J lost 4 bases, and 8 bases stayed unmatched. This chain's CDR3 is CASSEEPLAGQYNEQFF. For the CDR3, the DNA is TGTGCCAGCAGTGAAGAGCCCCTAGCGGGACAGTACAATGAGCAGTTCTTC.

The genes are TRBV28 and TRBJ1-2, with D hard to call. V lost 7 bases to trimming and J lost 5 bases, with 14 bases between them. Germline values: CDR1 MDHEN, CDR2 SYDVKM. This CDR3 is built from 13 residues. CDR3 sequence reads: CASMEGEGYGYTF. The CDR3 DNA follows: TGTGCCAGCATGGAGGGAGAAGGGTATGGCTACACCTTC.

V usage is TRBV3-1 (or the pseudogene TRBV3-2) and J usage is TRBJ2-1; TRBD2 agrees at 12 bases. Germline lookup yields CDR1 LGHDT and CDR2 YNNKEL (reference sequence). The CDR3 consists of 15 residues. V lost 3 bases, J lost 8 bases, and 5 bases stayed unmatched. CDR3 bases: TGTGCCAGCAGCCAGACTAGCGGGAGTAGCGATGAGCAGTTCTTC. The encoded protein is CASSQTSGSSDEQFF.

The chain recombines TRBV11-2 with TRBJ1-6; 9 bases match TRBD1. V trimming: 5 bases; J trimming: 7 bases; junction bases outside the gene matches: 6. The CDR3 consists of 15 residues. CDR1 is SGHAT and CDR2 is FQNNGV in the germline V gene. The CDR3 DNA sequence: TGTGCCAGCAGCCCCGGGGACAGGGTCAATTCACCCCTCCACTTT. It translates to CASSPGDRVNSPLHF.

This chain links TRBV6-5 with TRBJ2-7; TRBD1 aligns across 7 bases. Trimming took 5 bases from V and 5 from J; bases not matched to a gene: 12. This CDR3 comprises 15 residues. Germline assignment: CDR1 MNHEY and CDR2 SVGAGI. CDR3 protein: CASSLLQGTLNEQYF. CDR3 DNA sequence: TGTGCCAGCAGTCTACTACAGGGGACCCTCAACGAGCAGTACTTC.